These 15 T cell receptor beta chains were all obtained from the same sample, sequenced in a study of T cells after yellow fever vaccination. MiXCR, applied by TCRdb to the 5' RACE reads, yields one record per CDR3 protein. The sample shows under 300,000 distinct CDR3 sequences, about 7% of them seen only once. Material: CD4+ T cells sorted from PBMCs, obtained on the day of the yellow fever booster vaccination. Source of these receptors: a man aged 30 to 39 who received the YFV17D yellow fever vaccine.

This clonotype was seen only a few times. The CDR3 coding sequence is TGTGCCAGCAGTCCCCCCGGGACATTCTACAATGAGCAGTTCTTC. Residues: CASSPPGTFYNEQFF. J is TRBJ2-1 and V is TRBV6-2 or TRBV6-3, with a possible D match to TRBD1 (6 bases). V was pared by 5 bases and J by 3 bases, with 14 bases between. Germline CDR1 reads MNHEY; CDR2 reads SVGEGT. The CDR3 contains 15 residues.

This clonotype was observed a few times. Here the CDR3 DNA reads TGTGCCACCAGTGATGTGGACGGGATTCGCACAGATACGCAGTATTTT. Encoded protein: CATSDVDGIRTDTQYF. The V call is TRBV24-1, the J call TRBJ2-3; a possible D gene is TRBD2 (5 bases). The CDR3 totals 16 residues. Germline V gene data show CDR1 as KGHDR and CDR2 as SFDVKD. V dropped 3 bases and J dropped 1 base, with 13 bases sitting between them.

This clonotype was detected a few times. The chain is built from TRBV20-1 and TRBJ2-3, with 11 positions matching TRBD1. V shed 3 bases and J 3 bases; nucleotides not matched to a gene: 2. The CDR3 covers 14 residues. Per the germline V gene, CDR1 is DFQATT and CDR2 is SNEGSKA (reference sequence). CDR3 sequence: CSASGTGGTDTQYF. CDR3 in DNA: TGCAGTGCTAGCGGGACAGGGGGGACAGATACGCAGTATTTT.

This clonotype was picked up a small number of times. The chain has TRBV28 and TRBJ2-7; D may be TRBD1 (6 bases). Germline V gives CDR1 MDHEN, CDR2 SYDVKM. With 5 bases removed from V and 3 bases from J, the gap between germline ends came to 11 bases. CDR3 length: 13 amino acids. CDR3 in DNA: TGTGCCAGCAGTCCGACAGGAGGCTACGAGCAGTACTTC. This gives the protein CASSPTGGYEQYF.

This chain links TRBV7-2 with TRBJ2-1; 8 bases fit TRBD2. CDR3 size: 18 residues. V lost 0 bases to trimming and J lost 2 bases; unmatched junction nucleotides: 9. Germline values: CDR1 SGHTA, CDR2 FQGNSA. Here the CDR3 reads CASSLALPALAAYNEQFF. The CDR3 bases are TGTGCCAGCAGCTTAGCGCTCCCCGCACTAGCGGCCTACAATGAGCAGTTCTTC.

This clonotype occurred many times. This rearrangement joins TRBV7-8 to TRBJ1-2; D gene uncertain. In germline, CDR1 is SGHVS, CDR2 FQNEAQ. V lost 1 base and J 4 bases, leaving 10 bases between the germline ends. The length of the CDR3 is 14 residues. The CDR3 DNA follows: TGTGCCAGCAGCTTAGGGACCACCGGCTATGGCTACACCTTC. Amino acids: CASSLGTTGYGYTF.

This rearrangement joins TRBV5-4 to TRBJ2-3, with D maybe TRBD2 (5 bases). Germline V gives CDR1 SGHNT, CDR2 YYREEE (reference sequence). The CDR3 spans 14 residues. Trimming cost V 4 bases and J 1 base, with 10 bases left between them. DNA of the CDR3: TGTGCCAGCAGCACACGGACTCGCACAGATACGCAGTATTTT. This gives the protein CASSTRTRTDTQYF.

Only a few counts were recorded for this clonotype. This chain joins TRBV7-8 and TRBJ2-3; TRBD2 might be the D (5 bases). V was shortened by 9 bases and J by 9 bases, with 22 bases between the two germline ends. Germline CDR1 and CDR2: SGHVS and FQNEAQ. The CDR3 is 14 amino acids. In nucleotides, the CDR3 is TGTGCCAGTCGGGTGGACGCCGTCACGGGGACGCAGTATTTT. This sequence encodes CASRVDAVTGTQYF.

The chain links TRBV24-1 to TRBJ2-2; 7 nucleotides align to TRBD2. CDR1 and CDR2 (germline): KGHDR, SFDVKD. The J segment lost 6 bases and the V segment lost 6 bases, leaving 6 bases of the junction unmatched. This CDR3 is built from 14 residues. CDR3 sequence (DNA): TGTGCCACCAGTAGCGGGGTTTACGCCGGGGAGCTGTTTTTT. Protein product: CATSSGVYAGELFF.

Many counts were recorded for this clonotype. The chain recombines TRBV7-2 with TRBJ2-7, with 7 bases that match TRBD2. V shed 0 bases, J shed 3 bases, and the junction held 8 bases outside the gene matches. The CDR3 is 16 amino acids. CDR1 is SGHTA, CDR2 FQGNSA, per germline. CDR3 coding DNA: TGTGCCAGCAGCTTAGCGGCACTAGCGATGGACTACGAGCAGTACTTC. Its protein product is CASSLAALAMDYEQYF. The entire variable domain, with the rest obtained from reference TRBV7-2 and TRBJ2-7, is as follows: GAGVSQSPSNKVTEKGKDVELRCDPISGHTALYWYRQSLGQGLEFLIYFQGNSAPDKSGLPSDRFSAERTGGSVSTLTIQRTQQEDSAVYLCASSLAALAMDYEQYFGPGTRLTVT.

The gene calls are TRBV15 and TRBJ2-5; a weak D match, TRBD1 (5 bases). Per germline, CDR1 LNHNV and CDR2 YYDKDF (reference sequence). CDR3 length equals 12 residues. Trimming left V 8 bases short and J 5 bases short, with 12 bases between. The CDR3 DNA reads as TGTGCCACCGGTAGGGGTACGGAGACCCAGTACTTC. Its translation: CATGRGTETQYF.

This clonotype was found a few times. The rearrangement links TRBV4-3 to TRBJ2-7; possibly TRBD2 for D (6 bases). This CDR3 is 16 amino acids long. Germline V gives CDR1 LGHNA, CDR2 YSLEER. The V and J ends lost 3 bases and 3 bases respectively, with 18 bases between them. The CDR3 DNA reads as TGCGCCAGCAGCCACTCTGGGGCTAGCGCCTACTACGAGCAGTACTTC. It codes for CASSHSGASAYYEQYF.

This clonotype occurred many times. This CDR3 is CASRGDSEKLFF. For the CDR3, the DNA is TGTGCCAGCAGGGGGGACAGTGAAAAACTGTTTTTT. This rearrangement joins TRBV12-3 or TRBV12-4 to TRBJ1-4, with TRBD1 identical over 7 bases. V trimming: 6 bases; J trimming: 7 bases; junction bases outside the gene matches: 2. CDR3 length: 12 residues.

The chain has TRBV19 and TRBJ2-1; 15 bases are a match to TRBD2. Germline CDR1 LNHDA, CDR2 SQIVND (reference sequence). The V and J ends lost 3 bases and 10 bases, in that order; junction bases with no gene match: 4. The CDR3 loop spans 15 amino acids. The CDR3 protein is CASSIKGLAGGEQFF. Written as DNA, the CDR3 is TGTGCCAGTAGTATCAAGGGACTAGCGGGAGGCGAGCAGTTCTTC.

The chain links TRBV18 to TRBJ2-1; 8 bases fit TRBD2. Germline CDR1 KGHSH, CDR2 LQKENI. Trimming cost V 0 bases and J 4 bases; bases outside gene matches: 8. The CDR3 runs 17 residues. CDR3 amino acids: CASSPPTSGSPYNEQFF. The DNA for the CDR3 is TGTGCCAGCTCACCACCAACTAGCGGTTCTCCTTACAATGAGCAGTTCTTC.